This T cell receptor (beta chain) is from a study of vaccination and CD4 T cells after COVID-19. This CDR3 has 15 amino acids. The V end was cut by 5 bases, the J end by 2 bases, with 12 bases between. Germline V CDR1 and CDR2: SGHTA, FQGNSA. The Oncomine TCR Beta short-read assay sequenced DNA from cultured CD4+ T cells. TCRdb reprocessed the PCR reads via MiXCR and lists one record per CDR3 protein. The table lists around 19,000 distinct CDR3 sequences, approximately 40% of them singletons, with 6.3% in the top ten. Turning to this clonotype: Its matching antigen is unknown.

This sample's treatment: approximately 9-day PBMC culture with coronavirus spike peptide pools or control peptides (ViraFEST assay). Specimen: CD4+ T cells from blood, cultured in vitro, collected before SARS-CoV-2 vaccination. V is TRBV7-2 and J is TRBJ2-2, with TRBD2 as a possible D gene (6 bases). The receptor was derived from a human donor who had recovered from COVID-19. The CDR3 DNA reads TGTGCCAGCAGCCCTCTGGGAGGAAACACCGGGGAGCTGTTTTTT. It is translated as CASSPLGGNTGELFF.